The 22 T cell receptor beta chains below all came from one sample that was sequenced in a study of spatial heterogeneity in lung cancer. Study-wide findings and caveats: Expanded intratumoral alpha and beta TCR counts tracked tumor mutation counts.

Time point: sample taken at primary tumor resection. These TCRs are of unknown antigen specificity. One entry per CDR3 protein results from TCRdb running MiXCR on the 5' RACE reads. This table has about 15,000 distinct CDR3 sequences, roughly 6.2% appearing once. Specimen: lung tumor tissue, collected at surgery. All receptors derive from a male donor with early-stage non-small cell lung cancer.

This clonotype has a count of ten or more. This beta chain is a stray read from a library made for alpha chains; its abundance is not meaningful. The rearrangement uses TRBV7-2 and TRBJ2-5, with 8 bases identical to TRBD1. Germline V gene sequence: CDR1 SGHTA, CDR2 FQGNSA. CDR3 length: 14 residues. V was pared by 5 bases and J by 10 bases, with 12 bases of the junction left unmatched. CDR3 in amino acids: CASSPDGQGRFQYF. CDR3 nucleotides: TGTGCCAGCAGCCCAGACGGACAGGGACGGTTCCAGTACTTC. Full variable domain (remainder filled in from reference TRBV7-2 and TRBJ2-5): GAGVSQSPSNKVTEKGKDVELRCDPISGHTALYWYRQSLGQGLEFLIYFQGNSAPDKSGLPSDRFSAERTGGSVSTLTIQRTQQEDSAVYLCASSPDGQGRFQYFGPGTRLLVL.

This clonotype was observed a few times. With the library built for alpha chains, this beta chain is off target and its frequency is not meaningful. The genes are TRBV5-1 and TRBJ2-2; D may correspond to TRBD1 or TRBD2 (5 bases each). V lost 4 bases to trimming and J lost 2 bases, with 6 bases between them. The germline gives CDR1 SGHRS, CDR2 YFSETQ. The CDR3 totals 13 residues. CDR3 nucleotides: TGCGCCAGCAGCCGGGACAACACCGGGGAGCTGTTTTTT. It codes for CASSRDNTGELFF.

On this clonotype: This beta chain slipped into a library made for alpha chains as a stray read, so its size is not meaningful. This chain uses TRBV3-1 with TRBJ2-3, with 15 positions matching TRBD2. This CDR3 has 16 amino acids. The J segment lost 4 bases and the V segment lost 4 bases, leaving 3 bases of the junction unmatched. Germline V gene sequence: CDR1 LGHDT, CDR2 YNNKEL (reference sequence). DNA of the CDR3: TGTGCCAGCAGCCGACGGACTAGCGGGGGGGCAGATACGCAGTATTTT. As protein: CASSRRTSGGADTQYF.

This clonotype has a count of ten or more. With the library built for alpha chains, this beta chain is off target and its frequency is not meaningful. This chain joins TRBV4-2 and TRBJ2-2; no clear D. V was cut by 3 bases and J by 4 bases, with 15 bases left in between. Germline V gene sequence: CDR1 LGHNA, CDR2 YNFKEQ. The CDR3 extends over 16 amino acids. The CDR3, as DNA: TGTGCCAGCAGCCATGCCTCGGGCGTGAGCACCGGGGAGCTGTTTTTT. This sequence encodes CASSHASGVSTGELFF.

This clonotype came up many times. This beta chain represents an off-target read in a library built for alpha chains; its size is of limited meaning. V gene TRBV6-5 combines with J gene TRBJ2-7; tentatively, D is TRBD1 (6 bases). From germline, CDR1 is MNHEY and CDR2 SVGAGI. The V and J ends lost 0 bases and 3 bases respectively, with 12 bases between them. The length of the CDR3 is 15 residues. DNA of the CDR3: TGTGCCAGCAGTTACTCGATCCAGGGGTTCTACGAGCAGTACTTC. Protein: CASSYSIQGFYEQYF.

This clonotype was seen ten or more times. As an off-target read in a library built for alpha chains, this beta chain has a frequency of little significance. The chain employs TRBV10-3 and TRBJ2-7; no clear D. The CDR3 has 8 residues. V lost 10 bases to trimming and J lost 4 bases, with 2 bases between them. Looked up from germline, CDR1 is ENHRY and CDR2 is SYGVKD. The CDR3 here is CATYEQYF. The CDR3 DNA sequence: TGTGCCACGTACGAGCAGTACTTC.

Comments on this clonotype: This beta chain was picked up by a library intended for alpha chains and is off target, so its count carries little meaning. This rearrangement joins TRBV20-1 to TRBJ2-7, with 11 bases fitting TRBD2. V dropped 2 bases and J dropped 3; count of bases not matched to a gene: 18. Germline V gene lookup returns CDR1 DFQATT and CDR2 SNEGSKA (reference sequence). CDR3 size: 19 residues. The CDR3 spells CSARIPDSGGARRNYEQYF. CDR3 nucleotides: TGCAGTGCTAGAATACCCGATAGCGGGGGGGCACGGCGGAACTACGAGCAGTACTTC.

There are many counts of this clonotype. In a library made to pick up alpha chains, this beta chain is a stray read with a size that means little. CDR3 amino acids: CASSYSHKRNTEAFF. The CDR3 DNA follows: TGTGCCAGCAGTTACTCTCATAAGAGGAACACTGAAGCTTTCTTT. The chain uses TRBV6-6 and TRBJ1-1; D ambiguous. This CDR3 region has 15 residues. Germline V gene lookup returns CDR1 MNHNY and CDR2 SVGAGI (reference sequence). V dropped 0 bases and J dropped 1 base, with 9 bases sitting between them.

This clonotype was counted at least ten times. The size of this beta chain means little, since it is a stray read in a library made for alpha chains. V gene TRBV20-1 combines with J gene TRBJ2-7, with TRBD2 matching 11 bases. This CDR3 has 14 amino acids. Germline V lookup: CDR1 DFQATT, CDR2 SNEGSKA (reference sequence). V lost 3 bases to trimming and J lost 4 bases; unmatched junction nucleotides: 5. The DNA of the CDR3 is TGCAGTGCTAGTCTTAGCGGGGGGGCGTACGAGCAGTACTTC. Residues: CSASLSGGAYEQYF.

This clonotype came up many times. This beta chain represents an off-target read in a library built for alpha chains; its size is of limited meaning. The chain links TRBV28 to TRBJ2-7, with a possible D match to TRBD1 (6 bases). The germline gives CDR1 MDHEN, CDR2 SYDVKM. The V gene lost 9 bases and the J gene lost 6 bases, with 18 bases spanning the gap. The CDR3 runs 13 residues. The CDR3 is CASLGAGVGEQYF. CDR3 coding DNA: TGTGCCAGTTTGGGCGCAGGGGTCGGCGAGCAGTACTTC.

This clonotype has a count of ten or more. Within a library made for alpha chains, this beta chain is off target, and its count is uninformative. This rearrangement joins TRBV5-6 to TRBJ1-1, with D maybe TRBD1 (5 bases). Germline loops: CDR1 SGHDT, CDR2 YYEEEE. V was shortened by 1 base and J by 5 bases, with 9 bases between the two germline ends. The CDR3 is 13 residues long. CDR3 protein: CASSLTQGTEAFF. CDR3 sequence (DNA): TGTGCCAGCAGCTTGACCCAGGGAACTGAAGCTTTCTTT.

This clonotype was observed many times. This beta chain is a stray read from a library made for alpha chains; its abundance is not meaningful. This chain uses TRBV28 with TRBJ2-7, with D perhaps matching TRBD2 (6 bases). Germline-derived CDR1 and CDR2 are MDHEN and SYDVKM. The CDR3 has 15 amino acids. Trimming took 5 bases from V and 0 from J, leaving 14 bases between them. CDR3 region: CASSESGGSSYEQYF. DNA for the CDR3: TGTGCCAGCAGTGAAAGCGGAGGGAGCTCCTACGAGCAGTACTTC. Together with reference TRBV28 and TRBJ2-7, the CDR3 gives the full variable domain: DVKVTQSSRYLVKRTGEKVFLECVQDMDHENMFWYRQDPGLGLRLIYFSYDVKMKEKGDIPEGYSVSREKKERFSLILESASTNQTSMYLCASSESGGSSYEQYFGPGTRLTVT.

At least ten counts were recorded for this clonotype. The library was built for alpha chains, so this beta chain is an off-target read and its size means little. The chain employs TRBV6-2 or TRBV6-3 and TRBJ2-5, with D perhaps matching TRBD1 or TRBD2 (5 bases each). The germline V gene encodes CDR1 MNHEY and CDR2 SVGEGT. The CDR3 runs to 14 residues. V gave up 6 bases and J gave up 4 bases, with 15 bases separating them. CDR3 sequence (DNA): TGTGCCAGCAGGCGAAGGGACGGAAGAGAGACCCAGTACTTC. Translating gives CASRRRDGRETQYF.

This clonotype has a handful of counts. The library was prepared for alpha chains; this beta chain is a stray read, so its frequency means little. In nucleotides, the CDR3 is TGTGCCAGCAGCTTAGCGCAACATCTGAACACTGAAGCTTTCTTT. Residues: CASSLAQHLNTEAFF. This chain joins TRBV7-2 and TRBJ1-1; no definite D call. The germline V gene encodes CDR1 SGHTA and CDR2 FQGNSA. The V end lost 0 bases, the J end lost 0 bases, and 8 bases lay between the germline ends. The CDR3 sequence is 15 residues long.

Comment on this clonotype: Since the library was made to target alpha chains, this beta chain is a stray read and its abundance is not meaningful. This chain links TRBV20-1 with TRBJ2-3; D is possibly TRBD1 or TRBD2 (5 bases each). The germline CDR1 and CDR2 sequences are DFQATT and SNEGSKA (reference sequence). The ends were cut back, 5 bases at V and 4 bases at J, with 16 bases in the middle. There are 14 residues in the CDR3. CDR3 residues: CSARPGTLPDTQYF. In DNA, the CDR3 is TGCAGTGCTCGCCCCGGGACCCTGCCAGATACGCAGTATTTT.

This clonotype was counted many times. Since it is a stray read in a library aimed at alpha chains, this beta chain has a size that is not meaningful. CDR3 amino acids: CASSLDQGREAFF. The CDR3 nucleotides read TGTGCCAGCAGCTTGGACCAGGGGAGGGAAGCTTTCTTT. The chain couples TRBV5-4 to TRBJ1-1, with D maybe TRBD1 (6 bases). V shed 0 bases and J shed 8 bases, with 11 bases lying between them. The CDR3 extends over 13 amino acids. CDR1 is SGHNT and CDR2 is YYREEE in the germline V gene (reference sequence). Full variable domain (outside the CDR3, taken from reference TRBV5-4 and TRBJ1-1): ETGVTQSPTHLIKTRGQQVTLRCSSQSGHNTVSWYQQALGQGPQFIFQYYREEENGRGNFPPRFSGLQFPNYSSELNVNALELDDSALYLCASSLDQGREAFFGQGTRLTVV.

This clonotype came up many times. This beta chain was picked up by a library intended for alpha chains and is off target, so its count carries little meaning. CDR3 residues: CASSLFGGGYGYTF. CDR3 bases: TGTGCCAGCAGTTTATTTGGGGGAGGCTATGGCTACACCTTC. The chain has TRBV28 and TRBJ1-2, with D possibly TRBD1 on 5 matching bases. The CDR3 has 14 residues. Germline CDR1 MDHEN, CDR2 SYDVKM. V dropped 1 base and J dropped 4 bases, with 10 bases sitting between them.

A word on this clonotype: This beta chain is a stray read from a library made for alpha chains; its abundance is not meaningful. This chain links TRBV6-4 with TRBJ2-1; D unclear. CDR1 is MRHNA and CDR2 is SNTAGT in the germline V gene. V gave up 4 bases and J gave up 5 bases, with 9 bases separating them. The CDR3 extends over 13 amino acids. In nucleotides, the CDR3 is TGTGCCAGCAGTGGGGGTCGGGACAATGAGCAGTTCTTC. This translates into CASSGGRDNEQFF.

This clonotype was seen repeatedly, ten times or more. This beta chain represents an off-target read in a library built for alpha chains; its size is of limited meaning. The rearrangement uses TRBV27 and TRBJ1-1; a weak D match, TRBD1 (6 bases). The germline gives CDR1 MNHEY, CDR2 SMNVEV (reference sequence). V was clipped by 3 bases and J by 5 bases, with 16 bases between them. CDR3 length equals 15 residues. CDR3 residues: CASSFSQGHLTEAFF. The CDR3 DNA is TGTGCCAGCAGTTTCAGTCAGGGGCATTTGACTGAAGCTTTCTTT.

At least ten counts were recorded for this clonotype. With the library built for alpha chains, this beta chain is off target and its frequency is not meaningful. The chain links TRBV11-2 to TRBJ2-5, with 7 nucleotides matching TRBD2. V shed 5 bases, J shed 2 bases, and the junction held 8 bases outside the gene matches. The CDR3 runs to 15 residues. Germline lookup yields CDR1 SGHAT and CDR2 FQNNGV. The CDR3 loop is CASSSSGLPQETQYF. CDR3 coding DNA: TGTGCCAGCAGCAGCTCGGGACTACCTCAAGAGACCCAGTACTTC.

This clonotype ranks as medium-sized. This beta chain lies outside the target of a library built for alpha chains; its clone size means little. The chain has TRBV5-4 and TRBJ2-5; no firm D call. Trimming cost V 4 bases and J 5 bases, with 9 bases left between them. This CDR3 contains 12 residues. Germline V gene sequence: CDR1 SGHNT, CDR2 YYREEE (reference sequence). CDR3 amino acids: CASSGEAETQYF. CDR3 coding DNA: TGTGCCAGCAGCGGAGAAGCGGAGACCCAGTACTTC.

By share, this clonotype counts as medium-sized. In a library made to pick up alpha chains, this beta chain is a stray read with a size that means little. V gene TRBV10-3 combines with J gene TRBJ2-5; a weak D match, TRBD1 (6 bases). The V gene's germline CDR1 is ENHRY and CDR2 SYGVKD. V was cut by 5 bases and J by 0 bases, with 10 bases left in between. The CDR3 is made up of 14 amino acids. The CDR3 DNA follows: TGTGCCATCAGTATGAGGGGGTACCAAGAGACCCAGTACTTC. It codes for CAISMRGYQETQYF.